The 32 T cell receptor beta chains in this list originate from one sample, sequenced in a study of cytomegalovirus exposure and HLA in healthy donors. Primers included in the PCR were 60 Vbeta and 13 Jbeta primers. Assay: immunoSEQ multiplex PCR; the TCRdb copy retains only in-frame clones and omits some. The repertoire includes 100,000 to 120,000 clones, around four fifths of them detected once, and 8.5% to 10% sits in the top ten. Sequencing used PBMCs. The source is a woman between 35 and 50 years old in good health and CMV-seropositive.

This clone was picked up a small number of times. The chain is built from TRBV6-1 and TRBJ2-1; weak D call: TRBD1 (6 bases). Trimming shortened V by 5 bases and J by 3 bases, and 14 bases separated the two germline ends. Germline-derived CDR1 and CDR2 are MNHNS and SASEGT. The CDR3 contains 15 residues. The CDR3 nucleotides are TGTGCCAGCAGTCGAGACAGGTGGGACTACAATGAGCAGTTCTTC. Its protein product is CASSRDRWDYNEQFF.

CDR3 amino acids: CASSQSPRYSYNEQFF. CDR3 nucleotides: TGCGCCAGCAGTCAATCCCCCAGGTACTCCTACAATGAGCAGTTCTTC. The rearrangement links TRBV23-1 to TRBJ2-1; D is undetermined. TRBV23-1 is an open reading frame, and its role is uncertain. The length of the CDR3 is 16 residues. V lost 0 bases, J lost 0 bases, and 9 bases lay in between.

This clone was observed a handful of times. The rearrangement links TRBV5-8 to TRBJ2-3, with 11 bases matching TRBD2. The CDR3 has 16 amino acids. In germline, CDR1 is SGHTS, CDR2 YDEGEE. V gave up 4 bases and J gave up 5 bases; unmatched junction bases: 9. The CDR3 sequence: CASSQTLAGGRDTQYF. CDR3 in DNA: TGTGCCAGCAGCCAAACCCTAGCGGGGGGTAGAGATACGCAGTATTTT.

V and J are TRBV6-5 and TRBJ1-2, with no clear D. This CDR3 contains 14 residues. Trimming took off 7 bases at V and 3 bases at J, with 15 bases between the two ends. Looked up from germline, CDR1 is MNHEY and CDR2 is SVGAGI. CDR3 coding DNA: TGTGCCAGCACTCCCCGAGGGTTCTACTATGGCTACACCTTC. It yields the protein CASTPRGFYYGYTF.

The V gene is TRBV15, the J gene TRBJ2-2, with D maybe TRBD1 (5 bases). The CDR3 sequence is 15 residues long. With 0 bases removed from V and 4 bases from J, the gap between germline ends came to 9 bases. Germline V gene data show CDR1 as LNHNV and CDR2 as YYDKDF (reference sequence). The CDR3 spells CATSRDLTATGELFF. Written as DNA, the CDR3 is TGTGCCACCAGCAGAGATCTGACAGCCACCGGGGAGCTGTTTTTT. Filled out from reference TRBV15 and TRBJ2-2, the complete variable domain reads DAMVIQNPRYQVTQFGKPVTLSCSQTLNHNVMYWYQQKSSQAPKLLFHYYDKDFNNEADTPDNFQSRRPNTSFCFLDIRSPGLGDTAMYLCATSRDLTATGELFFGEGSRLTVL.

This clone was picked up one time. Here the CDR3 DNA reads TGTGCCAGCAGCTCACTCAGGGTACAGAGCGCCCAGTCAAAATCGGAGTACTTC. Residues: CASSSLRVQSAQSKSEYF. V and J are TRBV11-2 and TRBJ2-7, with D tentatively TRBD1 (5 bases). Germline V gives CDR1 SGHAT, CDR2 FQNNGV. The CDR3 has 18 amino acids. V was clipped by 4 bases and J by 11 bases, with 33 bases between them. Using reference TRBV11-2 and TRBJ2-7 for the parts outside the CDR3, the full variable domain is EAGVAQSPRYKIIEKRQSVAFWCNPISGHATLYWYQQILGQGPKLLIQFQNNGVVDDSQLPKDRFSAERLKGVDSTLKIQPAKLEDSAVYLCASSSLRVQSAQSKSEYFGPGTRLTVT.

This rearrangement joins TRBV7-9 to TRBJ2-2; 8 bases fit TRBD1. The CDR3 length is 16 residues. CDR1 is SEHNR, CDR2 FQNEAQ, per germline (reference sequence). With 3 bases clipped from V and 4 bases from J, the junction kept 7 bases outside the gene matches. The CDR3 bases are TGTGCCAGCAGCTTGCTGACAGGGGTTTCCACCGGGGAGCTGTTTTTT. Protein sequence: CASSLLTGVSTGELFF.

Only one count was recorded for this clone. V gene TRBV10-2 combines with J gene TRBJ2-2; maybe TRBD2 (6 bases). The V end was cut by 6 bases, the J end by 2 bases, with 7 bases between. This CDR3 is 13 amino acids long. In germline, CDR1 is WSHSY, CDR2 SAAADI. The CDR3 DNA reads as TGCGCCAGCAGAGGGACTAACACCGGGGAGCTGTTTTTT. It specifies CASRGTNTGELFF.

The J gene is TRBJ1-3, the V gene TRBV6-1; D is unclear. Looked up from germline, CDR1 is MNHNS and CDR2 is SASEGT. Trimming shortened V by 2 bases and J by 4 bases, and 6 bases separated the two germline ends. The CDR3 covers 13 residues. The CDR3 sequence is CASSEIQGNTIYF. The CDR3 DNA reads TGTGCCAGCAGTGAAATACAGGGAAACACCATATATTTT.

The J gene is TRBJ2-1, the V gene TRBV14, with 8 bases that match TRBD2. This CDR3 has 15 residues. The V and J ends lost 2 bases and 8 bases, in that order; junction bases with no gene match: 8. Germline-derived CDR1 and CDR2 are SGHDN and FVKESK. The CDR3 here is CASSQLGLAGYEQFF. CDR3 in DNA: TGTGCCAGCAGCCAATTGGGCCTAGCGGGTTATGAGCAGTTCTTC. The full variable domain, its missing parts supplied by reference TRBV14 and TRBJ2-1, is EAGVTQFPSHSVIEKGQTVTLRCDPISGHDNLYWYRRVMGKEIKFLLHFVKESKQDESGMPNNRFLAERTGGTYSTLKVQPAELEDSGVYFCASSQLGLAGYEQFFGPGTRLTVL.

The chain joins TRBV28 to TRBJ2-6, with 8 positions matching TRBD1. This CDR3 is built from 15 residues. Unmatched junction bases numbered 9, after V lost 10 bases and J lost 4 bases. Germline CDR1 is MDHEN and CDR2 is SYDVKM. The CDR3 protein is CATGTGPSGANVLTF. CDR3 in DNA: TGTGCCACCGGGACAGGTCCATCCGGGGCCAACGTCCTGACTTTC. The full variable domain, in which reference TRBV28 and TRBJ2-6 provide the parts outside the CDR3, is DVKVTQSSRYLVKRTGEKVFLECVQDMDHENMFWYRQDPGLGLRLIYFSYDVKMKEKGDIPEGYSVSREKKERFSLILESASTNQTSMYLCATGTGPSGANVLTFGAGSRLTVL.

The chain couples TRBV6-4 to TRBJ2-6; the D gene is possibly TRBD1 (5 bases). The ends were cut back, 0 bases at V and 1 base at J, with 13 bases in the middle. Per germline, CDR1 MRHNA and CDR2 SNTAGT. This CDR3 has 18 residues. The CDR3 region is CASSDSDMGPSGANVLTF. The CDR3, as DNA: TGTGCCAGCAGTGACTCGGACATGGGTCCGTCTGGGGCCAACGTCCTGACTTTC.

The CDR3 sequence: CASSHAAGSVSYTF. CDR3 nucleotide sequence: TGTGCCAGCAGCCACGCGGCAGGGTCAGTCAGCTACACCTTC. The gene calls are TRBV14 and TRBJ1-2; possible D gene TRBD1, 5 bases. This CDR3 is 14 amino acids long. Deletions cut 3 bases from V and 9 bases from J, with 17 bases between. Germline lookup yields CDR1 SGHDN and CDR2 FVKESK.

A single count supports this clone. The rearrangement uses TRBV11-3 and TRBJ2-1; 12 bases line up with TRBD1. Germline V gives CDR1 SGHNT, CDR2 YENEEA. Trimming cost V 6 bases and J 7 bases; bases outside gene matches: 10. This CDR3 region has 16 residues. CDR3 nucleotides: TGTGCCAGCAGTGGGGGGGGGACAGGGGGCTTGAATGAGCAGTTCTTC. It specifies CASSGGGTGGLNEQFF.

The chain couples TRBV9 to TRBJ1-5, with D perhaps TRBD1 (5 bases). This CDR3 is 14 amino acids long. Germline V gene sequence: CDR1 SGDLS, CDR2 YYNGEE. Trimming took 2 bases from V and 7 from J, leaving 13 bases between them. The CDR3 bases are TGTGCCAGCAGCGTCCGCGGGGGGAACCAGCCCCAGCATTTT. It is translated as CASSVRGGNQPQHF.

This clone was counted a single time. The chain combines TRBV5-1 with TRBJ2-5; TRBD2 aligns across 10 bases. V shed 0 bases, J shed 2 bases, and the junction held 7 bases outside the gene matches. Per the germline V gene, CDR1 is SGHRS and CDR2 is YFSETQ. The CDR3 loop spans 17 amino acids. The CDR3 DNA reads as TGCGCCAGCAGCTTGGCCGTCGGTAGCGGGGGGCAAGAGACCCAGTACTTC. Translated: CASSLAVGSGGQETQYF.

The chain recombines TRBV7-7 with TRBJ2-5, with TRBD1 matching 7 bases. This CDR3 is built from 15 residues. Germline V CDR1 and CDR2: SSHAT, FNYEAQ (reference sequence). CDR3 amino acids: CASADTPGQSETQYF. The CDR3 DNA follows: TGTGCTAGCGCGGATACGCCGGGACAGTCGGAGACCCAGTACTTC. Full variable domain (outside the CDR3, taken from reference TRBV7-7 and TRBJ2-5): GAGVSQSPRYKVTKRGQDVTLRCDPISSHATLYWYQQALGQGPEFLTYFNYEAQPDKSGLPSDRFSAERPEGSISTLTIQRTEQRDSAMYRCASADTPGQSETQYFGPGTRLLVL.

V and J are TRBV7-2 and TRBJ2-7; D may be TRBD2 (5 bases). V was shortened by 0 bases and J by 2 bases, with 8 bases between the two germline ends. The CDR3 is 14 amino acids. CDR1 is SGHTA and CDR2 is FQGNSA in the germline V gene. The CDR3 DNA reads TGTGCCAGCAGCTTAGCGCTAGCCGCCTACGAGCAGTACTTC. Its protein product is CASSLALAAYEQYF.

The CDR3 nucleotides read TGTGCCAGCAGCCAAAGGGCAGGGGCCACAGATACGCAGTATTTT. Protein sequence: CASSQRAGATDTQYF. The V call is TRBV4-2, the J call TRBJ2-3; maybe TRBD1 (6 bases). The length of the CDR3 is 15 residues. The germline V and J ends were trimmed by 2 bases and 2 bases, with 11 bases remaining between them. Germline V gene sequence: CDR1 LGHNA, CDR2 YNFKEQ.

This clone was counted a few times. The chain is built from TRBV4-3 and TRBJ1-2; TRBD1 agrees at 7 bases. This CDR3 region has 14 residues. CDR1 is LGHNA, CDR2 YSLEER, per germline. Trimming cost V 0 bases and J 7 bases; bases outside gene matches: 5. The CDR3 protein is CASSQEAQGSGYTF. DNA for the CDR3: TGCGCCAGCAGCCAAGAGGCACAGGGGTCTGGCTACACCTTC.

This clone has a handful of counts. This rearrangement joins TRBV5-1 to TRBJ1-2, with D unresolved. CDR3 size: 14 residues. Trimming shortened V by 1 base and J by 3 bases, and 10 bases separated the two germline ends. CDR1 and CDR2 (germline): SGHRS, YFSETQ. CDR3 nucleotide sequence: TGCGCCAGCAGCTTGCGGGATCGGGACTATGGCTACACCTTC. As protein: CASSLRDRDYGYTF.

This clone was seen a handful of times. The V and J genes are TRBV2 and TRBJ1-6; unclear D gene. Trimming stripped 4 bases from V and 8 bases from J, with 3 bases between. Germline V lookup: CDR1 SNHLY, CDR2 FYNNEI. This CDR3 has 11 amino acids. CDR3 in DNA: TGTGCCAGCAGTGCCGATTCACCCCTCCACTTT. Its protein is CASSADSPLHF.

A few counts support this clone. The rearrangement links TRBV5-5 to TRBJ1-1; 7 bases line up with TRBD1. After removal of 4 bases from V and 1 base from J, the junction contained 7 bases not matched to a gene. CDR3 size: 15 residues. The V gene's germline CDR1 is SGHKS and CDR2 YYEKEE (reference sequence). The CDR3, as DNA: TGTGCCAGCAGCCAGACGCAGGGGGGGAACACTGAAGCTTTCTTT. It yields the protein CASSQTQGGNTEAFF. Together with reference TRBV5-5 and TRBJ1-1, the CDR3 gives the full variable domain: DAGVTQSPTHLIKTRGQQVTLRCSPISGHKSVSWYQQVLGQGPQFIFQYYEKEERGRGNFPDRFSARQFPNYSSELNVNALLLGDSALYLCASSQTQGGNTEAFFGQGTRLTVV.

In DNA form, the CDR3 reads TGTGCCACCAGCAGAGATGTGGCGGCTAGCGGGAGTCGTGCCCTTAGCACAGATACGCAGTATTTT. Translating it yields CATSRDVAASGSRALSTDTQYF. The V and J genes are TRBV15 and TRBJ2-3; 10 bases agree with TRBD2. J gave up 0 bases and V 0 bases, and 18 bases lay outside the gene matches. CDR1 and CDR2 from the germline V gene are LNHNV and YYDKDF (reference sequence). The CDR3 has 22 amino acids.

The chain couples TRBV11-3 to TRBJ1-1, with TRBD1 matching over 9 bases. J lost 3 bases, V lost 1 base, and 0 bases had no gene match. The CDR3 length is 14 residues. Germline lookup yields CDR1 SGHNT and CDR2 YENEEA. DNA for the CDR3: TGTGCCAGCAGCTTAGGACAGGGGGACACTGAAGCTTTCTTT. Translated, it gives CASSLGQGDTEAFF.

The chain is built from TRBV11-3 and TRBJ2-1, with a weak D call TRBD2 (7 bases). Trimming removed 5 bases from V and 9 bases from J, with 17 bases in between. Germline V lookup: CDR1 SGHNT, CDR2 YENEEA. The CDR3 sequence is 14 residues long. The CDR3 coding sequence is TGTGCCAGCAGCCCCAGGACTAGAGGGGGTGAGCAGTTCTTC. Amino acid sequence: CASSPRTRGGEQFF. The entire variable domain, with the rest obtained from reference TRBV11-3 and TRBJ2-1, is as follows: EAGVVQSPRYKIIEKKQPVAFWCNPISGHNTLYWYLQNLGQGPELLIRYENEEAVDDSQLPKDRFSAERLKGVDSTLKIQPAELGDSAVYLCASSPRTRGGEQFFGPGTRLTVL.

V gene TRBV5-1 combines with J gene TRBJ2-5; TRBD1 might be the D (5 bases). The germline CDR1 and CDR2 sequences are SGHRS and YFSETQ. Trimming took off 0 bases at V and 3 bases at J, with 9 bases between the two ends. CDR3 length: 14 residues. The CDR3: CASSLGQSKETQYF. CDR3 DNA sequence: TGCGCCAGCAGCTTGGGACAGTCAAAAGAGACCCAGTACTTC.

The chain links TRBV5-6 to TRBJ1-3; no firm D call. In germline, CDR1 is SGHDT, CDR2 YYEEEE. V was shortened by 0 bases and J by 0 bases, with 13 bases between the two germline ends. There are 17 residues in the CDR3. CDR3 nucleotide sequence: TGTGCCAGCAGCTTGGGCTTTGGCAGTTCCTCTGGAAACACCATATATTTT. Its protein is CASSLGFGSSSGNTIYF.

This clone was picked up one time. The rearrangement links TRBV19 to TRBJ1-6; 7 nucleotides agree with TRBD1. The CDR3 runs 17 residues. CDR1 is LNHDA and CDR2 is SQIVND in the germline V gene (reference sequence). V was clipped by 5 bases and J by 2 bases; unmatched bases: 9. The CDR3 here is CASSVRQGRPYNSPLHF. In DNA, the CDR3 is TGTGCCAGTAGTGTCCGACAGGGTCGACCCTATAATTCACCCCTCCACTTT.

This chain links TRBV5-1 with TRBJ1-1; D gene unclear. This CDR3 is built from 13 residues. Germline lookup yields CDR1 SGHRS and CDR2 YFSETQ. The V and J ends lost 0 bases and 1 base respectively, with 4 bases between them. CDR3 DNA: TGCGCCAGCAGCTTGGACAGGAACACTGAAGCTTTCTTT. Protein product: CASSLDRNTEAFF.

This chain links TRBV11-2 with TRBJ2-1; 9 nucleotides align to TRBD1. Germline CDR1 is SGHAT and CDR2 is FQNNGV. With V trimmed by 1 base and J by 4 bases, 2 bases remained unmatched. This CDR3 has 15 amino acids. The CDR3 DNA follows: TGTGCCAGCAGCTTAGGGGGACAGGGTTACAATGAGCAGTTCTTC. Amino acid sequence: CASSLGGQGYNEQFF.

A few counts support this clone. The J gene is TRBJ1-2, the V gene TRBV5-1, with 10 nucleotides matching TRBD1. V was pared by 4 bases and J by 6 bases, with 6 bases of the junction left unmatched. Germline V gene data show CDR1 as SGHRS and CDR2 as YFSETQ. This CDR3 has 14 amino acids. CDR3 DNA sequence: TGCGCCAGCAGCAGGGGACAGGGGAGCGATGGCTACACCTTC. Translated: CASSRGQGSDGYTF.